This T cell receptor beta chain derives from a study of regulatory T cells in long-lasting Graves disease. This clonotype turned up a few times. Documented time point: newly diagnosed GD, antithyroid drugs for less than 3 months. Generation of the TCR library employed RNA extracted from PBMCs. Investigators prepared the TCR beta libraries by applying iRepertoire HTBI primers and Arm-PCR of CDR3 regions. Original processing methods: Identified segments across samples numbered about 56 TRBV and around 13 TRBJ. TCRdb re-called the multiplex PCR reads with MiXCR, one entry per CDR3 protein. The V and J calls follow TCRdb's processing rather than the paper's. The sample records 300,000 to 400,000 distinct CDR3 sequences, approximately 15% being singletons. These data were also filed under a second study, of T cells in Graves' hyperthyroidism and ophthalmopathy.

This clonotype was obtained from a middle-aged man with Graves disease. Sample: peripheral blood mononuclear cells (PBMCs), taken at new diagnosis, from a patient treated with antithyroid drugs.

Here the CDR3 DNA reads TGTGCCAGCAGTCATTACGACAGGGGCACTGAAGCTTTCTTT. This codes for CASSHYDRGTEAFF. The chain employs TRBV27 and TRBJ1-1; TRBD1 matches 8 bases. From germline, CDR1 is MNHEY and CDR2 SMNVEV (reference sequence). CDR3 length: 14 amino acids. J gave up 4 bases and V 5 bases, and 6 bases lay outside the gene matches.